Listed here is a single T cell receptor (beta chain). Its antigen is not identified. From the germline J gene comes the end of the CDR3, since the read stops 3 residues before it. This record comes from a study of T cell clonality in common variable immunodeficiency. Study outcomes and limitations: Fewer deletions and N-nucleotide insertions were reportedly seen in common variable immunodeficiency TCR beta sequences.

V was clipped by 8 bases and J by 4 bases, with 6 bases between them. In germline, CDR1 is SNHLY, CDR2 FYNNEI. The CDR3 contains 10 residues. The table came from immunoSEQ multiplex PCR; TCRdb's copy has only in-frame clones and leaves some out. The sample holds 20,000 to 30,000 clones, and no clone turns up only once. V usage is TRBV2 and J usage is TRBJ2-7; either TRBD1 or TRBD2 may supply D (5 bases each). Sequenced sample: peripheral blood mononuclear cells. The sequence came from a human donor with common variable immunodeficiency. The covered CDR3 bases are TGTGCCAGCGAGGGGTACGAG. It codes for CASEGYE. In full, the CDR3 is CASEGYEQYF.